This entry describes one T cell receptor (beta chain). This clonotype came up a few times. The antigen this receptor binds is unknown. Base quality data are lacking; no much larger clone is found one base away. CDR1 and CDR2 are read off the germline V gene as MNHEY and SVGEGT. Relative to germline, V is missing 1 base and J is missing 5 bases, with 8 bases of the junction outside any gene match. The CDR3 goes from the cysteine to the phenylalanine over 18 residues. The kept DNA is CDR3 alone, 54 bases in frame from the first base. These data belong to a study of response to subunit inactivated influenza vaccine (dated by TCRdb to 2016 to 2018). Study-wide context: Deep quantitative T cell receptor repertoire profiling was used in the study to track responses to a trivalent subunit inactivated influenza vaccine.

Library prep was done by RT-PCR. Sequenced using an Illumina HiSeq 2500. Starting from the raw public reads, TCRdb applied fastp trimming at Q25, assembled clones with MiXCR and retained in-frame beta chains. Each record represents a unique CDR3 protein, reported with the most common genes and DNA among its rows. The sample table lists almost 250,000 distinct CDR3 sequences, 12% of them with a count of one. The ten largest clones capture about 8% of the sample. General conclusions and limits of the study: According to the authors, only a limited number of new T cells may be recruited by each seasonal influenza vaccination.

This specimen consisted of non-naive T cells sorted from PBMCs, obtained about 14 days before vaccination. Interpreted using the paper, the cell subset or site label stands for: memory T cell fraction. The TCR was taken from a man in his fifties or sixties who received an inactivated influenza vaccine. Donor details come from another sample of the same person, matched by shared clones. Recombination linked TRBV6-2 or TRBV6-3 to TRBJ2-1, with 13 middle bases fitting TRBD2. The base sequence is TGTGCCAGCAGTTACTACACTAGCGGGAGGGCCAGGGACAATGAGCAGTTCTTC. It translates to CASSYYTSGRARDNEQFF.